Listed below are T cell receptor beta chains from one sample, sequenced in a study of blood T cells in healthy people across ages. TCRdb re-called the 5' RACE reads with MiXCR, one entry per CDR3 protein. The repertoire holds about 640,000 distinct CDR3 sequences, with under 70% as singletons. The sequencing input was blood. All receptors come from a man aged 55 to 69 in good health. Each CDR3 is given with its conserved first and last residue. A D gene is named only where the DNA matches it firmly. The size entry is marked missing in some rows and otherwise reads once, few, many or a size class.

size	J	D	V	DNA	CDR3
NA	TRBJ2-1	NA	TRBV2	TGTGCCAGCAGTAGGGACGGAGACAATGAGCAGTTCTTC	CASSRDGDNEQFF
NA	TRBJ2-1	TRBD1	TRBV6-1	TGTGCCAGCAGATCACAGGGGTACGAGCAGTTCTTC	CASRSQGYEQFF
NA	TRBJ1-2	TRBD1	TRBV7-2	TGTGCCAGCAGCTTAGAGACAGGGAACTATGGCTACACCTTC	CASSLETGNYGYTF
NA	TRBJ2-3	NA	TRBV5-1	TGCGCCAGCAGCTTGGGTAGCAGTGCAGATACGCAGTATTTT	CASSLGSSADTQYF
few	TRBJ2-3	NA	TRBV20-1	TGCAGTGCTGGCAAGGGGCGGGATACGCAGTATTTT	CSAGKGRDTQYF
NA	TRBJ2-1	NA	TRBV9	TGTGCCAGCAGCGTAGGAGGACAGTACAATGAGCAGTTCTTC	CASSVGGQYNEQFF
few	TRBJ2-5	NA	TRBV20-1	TGCAGTGGAGGGGGACAAGAGACCCAGTACTTC	CSGGGQETQYF
few	TRBJ2-5	NA	TRBV5-1	TGCGCCAGCAGCTACGGTATCCCCCCGGAGACCCAGTACTTC	CASSYGIPPETQYF
few	TRBJ2-3	TRBD1	TRBV2	TGTGCCAGCAGCCTTTGGGGACAGGGGACCGATACGCAGTATTTT	CASSLWGQGTDTQYF
NA	TRBJ2-1	TRBD2	TRBV7-2	TGTGCCAGCAGCAAAGATGGTGTAGCGGGGGCCCACAATGAGCAGTTCTTC	CASSKDGVAGAHNEQFF
NA	TRBJ2-4	NA	TRBV21-1	TGTGCCAGCAGCCCCTATAGAGCCAAAAACATTCAGTACTTC	CASSPYRAKNIQYF
NA	TRBJ2-7	NA	TRBV2	TGTGCCAGTACGGAGACTTTCTCCTACGAGCAGTACTTC	CASTETFSYEQYF
few	TRBJ1-5	TRBD1	TRBV20-1	TGCAGTGCTGACCCGGGACAGGGGGCAAAACAGCCCCAGCATTTT	CSADPGQGAKQPQHF
NA	TRBJ1-2	TRBD1	TRBV2	TGTGCCAGCAGACAGGGGTTAGGCTACACCTTC	CASRQGLGYTF
NA	TRBJ2-7	NA	TRBV7-2	TGTGCCAGCAGCTTAGCGGGGGACAAGTGGGAGCAGTACTTC	CASSLAGDKWEQYF
many	TRBJ1-2	NA	TRBV2	TGTGCCAGCAGTGAAGCGTCAGGCCGTAACTATGGCTACACCTTC	CASSEASGRNYGYTF
NA	TRBJ2-1	TRBD2	TRBV11-3	TGTGCCAGCAGCTCCGTTAGCGGGGACAATGAGCAGTTCTTC	CASSSVSGDNEQFF
NA	TRBJ2-3	TRBD2	TRBV7-9	TGTGCCAGCAGCCAAATCGGGGGGGTGGATACGCAGTATTTT	CASSQIGGVDTQYF
NA	TRBJ1-4	NA	TRBV7-2	TGTGCCAGCAGCCTTCAACGGGGCAGGGAAGAAAAACTGTTTTTT	CASSLQRGREEKLFF
NA	TRBJ1-2	NA	TRBV29-1	TGCAGCGTCACTACCCCTAACTATGGCTACACCTTC	CSVTTPNYGYTF
few	TRBJ1-2	NA	TRBV7-2	TGTGCCAGCAGCTTAAGTCCTCCAGGGTCTCCTCGTAACTATGGCTACACCTTC	CASSLSPPGSPRNYGYTF
NA	TRBJ2-1	NA	TRBV6-2/TRBV6-3	TGTGCCAGCAGTGACCCTTATGAGCAGTTCTTC	CASSDPYEQFF
NA	TRBJ2-1	TRBD2	TRBV7-2	TGTGCCAGCAGGTCCGGGACTAGCGTCAATGAGCAGTTCTTC	CASRSGTSVNEQFF
few	TRBJ2-6	NA	TRBV5-1	TGCGCCAGCAGCTTCAGGGGAAGAGGCTCTGGGGCCAACGTCCTGACTTTC	CASSFRGRGSGANVLTF
NA	TRBJ1-1	NA	TRBV12-3/TRBV12-4	TGTGCCAGCAGCCCGTTCGGGGTCATGAACACTGAAGCTTTCTTT	CASSPFGVMNTEAFF
NA	TRBJ2-5	TRBD2	TRBV20-1	TGCAGTGCTAGAGATTTGCGGGGGGGTCAAGAGACCCAGTACTTC	CSARDLRGGQETQYF
few	TRBJ2-5	TRBD1	TRBV28	TGTGCCAGCAGGGCGACAGGGTTGGAGACCCAGTACTTC	CASRATGLETQYF
NA	TRBJ2-5	NA	TRBV9	TGTGCCAGCAGCTTGACAGTAGGCGGGAAGGAGACCCAGTACTTC	CASSLTVGGKETQYF
NA	TRBJ2-3	TRBD2	TRBV9	TGTGCCAGCAGCCCTCGGACTAGCGGGGGGCGGGTAGATACGCAGTATTTT	CASSPRTSGGRVDTQYF
NA	TRBJ2-7	TRBD1	TRBV10-3	TGTGCCATCAGTGGTGGACAGGGTGGTAACGAGCAGTACTTC	CAISGGQGGNEQYF
NA	TRBJ2-3	TRBD2	TRBV12-3/TRBV12-4	TGTGCCAGCCATTTCGGGGGGGCCGGAGATGCGCAGTATTTT	CASHFGGAGDAQYF
NA	TRBJ1-4	NA	TRBV12-3/TRBV12-4	TGTGCCAGCAGTTCGATGGACAGACAAAATGAAAAACTGTTTTTT	CASSSMDRQNEKLFF
NA	TRBJ2-3	NA	TRBV11-2	TGCGCCAGCAGCAGTCCCCGGGCCCCGTGGAGAGATACGCAGTATTTT	CASSSPRAPWRDTQYF
NA	TRBJ2-1	NA	TRBV3-1	TGTGCCAGCAGCCAAACTCAAAGTTCCTACAATGAGCAGTTCTTC	CASSQTQSSYNEQFF
NA	TRBJ2-7	NA	TRBV27	TGTGCCAGCAGCCCACGGATGGCCTACGAGCAGTACTTC	CASSPRMAYEQYF
few	TRBJ1-2	NA	TRBV7-9	TGTGCCAGCAGCTTCGAGTCCCGTAGGCCCCTAGAAGGGTACACCTTC	CASSFESRRPLEGYTF
NA	TRBJ2-5	NA	TRBV7-9	TGTGCCAGCAGCTTACTCCACCTACTGACCCAAGAGACCCAGTACTTC	CASSLLHLLTQETQYF
NA	TRBJ1-2	NA	TRBV12-3/TRBV12-4	TGTGCCAGCAGTTTAAGTGGGGGTCACTATGGCTACACCTTC	CASSLSGGHYGYTF
once	TRBJ2-1	TRBD2	TRBV4-2	TGTGCCAGCAGCCAAGTTGGCCTAGCGGAACACAATGAGCAGTTCTTC	CASSQVGLAEHNEQFF
NA	TRBJ2-1	TRBD2	TRBV7-2	TGTGCCAGCAGCTTGGGACTAGCGCGGAATGAGCAGTTCTTC	CASSLGLARNEQFF
NA	TRBJ1-1	NA	TRBV11-2	TGTGCCAGCAGCCTAAGGCCGGGTTTTAACACTGAAGCTTTCTTT	CASSLRPGFNTEAFF
NA	TRBJ2-5	NA	TRBV7-9	TGTGCCAGCAGCTTAGAGGACTTGGAGACCCAGTACTTC	CASSLEDLETQYF
NA	TRBJ1-2	TRBD1	TRBV6-1	TGTGCCAGCAGCTGGACAGGGGCCACAGGGGATAATGGCTACACCTTC	CASSWTGATGDNGYTF
NA	TRBJ2-5	TRBD2	TRBV5-1	TGCGCCAGCAGCTTAGGACTAGCGAAGGACGAAGAGACCCAGTACTTC	CASSLGLAKDEETQYF
few	TRBJ1-4	NA	TRBV3-1	TGTGCCAGCAGCCAACGGGGGGATGAAAAACTGTTTTTT	CASSQRGDEKLFF
NA	TRBJ2-7	NA	TRBV7-9	TGTGCCAGCGAGGGGCGGACACAAACGAGGCAGTACTTC	CASEGRTQTRQYF
NA	TRBJ1-5	NA	TRBV5-1	TGCGCCAGCAGCTTGGCCGGGCTCAATCAGCCCCAGCATTTT	CASSLAGLNQPQHF
once	TRBJ1-6	NA	TRBV7-2	TGTGCCAGCAGCTGGAAACAGTCACCCCTCCACTTT	CASSWKQSPLHF
few	TRBJ1-2	TRBD1	TRBV6-5	TGTGCCAGCATAGACAGGGGTGGTAGTGGCTACACCTTC	CASIDRGGSGYTF
few	TRBJ2-3	NA	TRBV2	TGTGCCAGCCAACAGGTTAACGGGGCAGATACGCAGTATTTT	CASQQVNGADTQYF
NA	TRBJ2-6	TRBD1	TRBV25-1	TGTGCCAGCAGTGCCCGGACAGGGTTATCGTCTGGGGCCAACGTCCTGACTTTC	CASSARTGLSSGANVLTF
few	TRBJ1-6	NA	TRBV6-2/TRBV6-3	TGTGCCAGCACCTACTCGACCCCCTCAGCCCTCCACTTT	CASTYSTPSALHF
NA	TRBJ1-2	NA	TRBV6-5	TGTGCCAGCAGTTACTCGAAACTGAACTATGGCTACACCTTC	CASSYSKLNYGYTF
NA	TRBJ2-3	TRBD2	TRBV5-1	TGCGCCAGCAGCTTCGGGGGGGGCATGTCGGATACGCAGTATTTT	CASSFGGGMSDTQYF
few	TRBJ2-1	TRBD2	TRBV20-1	TGCAGTGCTAGACCCCTAGCGGGGTTCTACAATGAGCAGTTCTTC	CSARPLAGFYNEQFF